The 31 T cell receptor beta chains below all came from one sample that was sequenced in a study of human T cells and chemical hapten exposure. TCRdb re-called the RACE reads with MiXCR, one entry per CDR3 protein. The sample records about 110,000 distinct CDR3 sequences, under 40% being singletons. Time point of the sample: patch test 3, about 24 weeks after DPC sensitization. Regarding treatment: therapeutic diphenylcyclopropenone sensitization with weekly scalp DPC. Sequenced material: whole blood, taken in connection with sensitization to the hapten diphenylcyclopropenone (DPC). These receptors all come from a middle-aged man with alopecia areata. Some clones in this sample may be carry-over from other donors' samples.

This chain links TRBV21-1 with TRBJ2-5. TRBV21-1 is given as a pseudogene. CDR3 length equals 15 residues. The CDR3 loop is CASRKLVPNQETQYF. CDR3 DNA: TGTGCCAGCAGAAAACTGGTTCCTAACCAAGAGACCCAGTACTTC.

The rearrangement links TRBV7-2 to TRBJ1-2; no firm D call. CDR3 size: 15 residues. Germline assignment: CDR1 SGHTA and CDR2 FQGNSA. Trimming shortened V by 4 bases and J by 0 bases, and 12 bases separated the two germline ends. As DNA, the CDR3 is TGTGCCAGCAGCTCCGGAGGGTCGACTAACTATGGCTACACCTTC. Residues: CASSSGGSTNYGYTF.

This clonotype was seen only a few times. The chain combines TRBV5-1 with TRBJ2-1; 12 nucleotides match TRBD1. The V segment lost 3 bases and the J segment 8 bases; nucleotides outside the gene matches: 6. This CDR3 spans 15 amino acids. Germline CDR1 reads SGHRS; CDR2 reads YFSETQ. The CDR3 DNA follows: TGCGCCAGCAGCTCCGGGACAGGGGGCTGGGATGAGCAGTTCTTC. This sequence encodes CASSSGTGGWDEQFF.

This clonotype was seen only a few times. The rearrangement uses TRBV20-1 and TRBJ1-5; 8 positions match TRBD1. Trimming removed 4 bases from V and 4 bases from J; junction bases left unmatched: 12. The CDR3 is 16 residues long. The germline V gene encodes CDR1 DFQATT and CDR2 SNEGSKA (reference sequence). The CDR3 DNA reads as TGCAGTGCTATGGGGCAGGGGGCAAGGGGGAATCAGCCCCAGCATTTT. The encoded protein is CSAMGQGARGNQPQHF.

In this sample, this clonotype turned up a few times. This chain uses TRBV20-1 with TRBJ1-3, with a weak D call TRBD1 (6 bases). Between the trimmed V and J ends, which lost 4 bases and 4 bases, there was a span of 11 bases. The CDR3 consists of 13 residues. Per the germline V gene, CDR1 is DFQATT and CDR2 is SNEGSKA (reference sequence). In DNA, the CDR3 is TGCAGTGCTACCCATGGACAGGGAAACACCATATATTTT. Residues: CSATHGQGNTIYF.

The genes are TRBV20-1 and TRBJ2-7; a weak D match, TRBD2 (6 bases). The length of the CDR3 is 15 residues. The germline V gene has CDR1 DFQATT and CDR2 SNEGSKA (reference sequence). V was trimmed by 2 bases and J by 2 bases, leaving 16 bases between them. CDR3 nucleotide sequence: TGCAGTGCTAGACCCGCGGAGGGAGGCACCTACGAGCAGTACTTC. Protein product: CSARPAEGGTYEQYF.

V gene TRBV3-1 combines with J gene TRBJ2-5, with D possibly matching TRBD2 (5 bases). Germline V gene sequence: CDR1 LGHDT, CDR2 YNNKEL (reference sequence). This CDR3 is 16 amino acids long. Between the trimmed V and J ends, which lost 5 bases and 5 bases, there was a span of 21 bases. The CDR3 reads CASSGGLDYGGETQYF. Here the CDR3 DNA reads TGTGCCAGCAGCGGAGGACTCGACTACGGTGGTGAGACCCAGTACTTC.

A few counts support this clonotype. The chain recombines TRBV24-1 with TRBJ2-1; D is unresolved. The CDR3 has 13 residues. Trimming took off 4 bases at V and 9 bases at J, with 12 bases between the two ends. CDR1 is KGHDR, CDR2 SFDVKD, per germline. CDR3 region: CATSDRTYSEQFF. CDR3 DNA: TGTGCCACCAGTGACCGAACTTACTCTGAGCAGTTCTTC.

This clonotype was seen a handful of times. The chain carries TRBV27 and TRBJ2-1, with 7 bases lining up with TRBD1. Germline-derived CDR1 and CDR2 are MNHEY and SMNVEV (reference sequence). The CDR3 sequence is 14 residues long. V was clipped by 7 bases and J by 2 bases; unmatched bases: 5. The CDR3 sequence: CASTHQGAYNEQFF. CDR3 nucleotide sequence: TGTGCCAGCACCCATCAGGGGGCCTACAATGAGCAGTTCTTC.

The sample holds a few counts of this clonotype. The chain recombines TRBV6-5 with TRBJ2-3; D remains unclear. The germline CDR1 and CDR2 sequences are MNHEY and SVGAGI. CDR3 length: 12 residues. Trimming took 5 bases from V and 6 from J, leaving 9 bases between them. The CDR3 DNA sequence: TGTGCCAGCAGTCTAGACCGCGATACGCAGTATTTT. It yields the protein CASSLDRDTQYF.

V is TRBV7-3 and J is TRBJ1-5; 9 bases fit TRBD1. CDR3 size: 13 residues. V lost 5 bases, J lost 6 bases, and 2 bases stayed unmatched. Germline V gives CDR1 SGHTA, CDR2 FQGTGA. CDR3 region: CASSKGQGQPQHF. The CDR3 DNA follows: TGTGCCAGCAGCAAGGGACAGGGTCAGCCCCAGCATTTT.

The CDR3 DNA sequence: TGTGCCAGCAGTTACCCCTCTAGCGGGAGGGGGACAGATACGCAGTATTTT. Amino acids: CASSYPSSGRGTDTQYF. The J gene is TRBJ2-3, the V gene TRBV6-2 or TRBV6-3, with 12 positions matching TRBD2. Germline CDR1 and CDR2: MNHEY and SVGEGT. The length of the CDR3 is 17 residues. The V and J ends lost 2 bases and 3 bases, in that order; junction bases with no gene match: 6.

The V and J genes are TRBV5-1 and TRBJ2-5; tentatively, D is TRBD1 (6 bases). Germline V lookup: CDR1 SGHRS, CDR2 YFSETQ. There are 13 residues in the CDR3. Trimming cost V 0 bases and J 5 bases, with 8 bases left between them. The CDR3 sequence is CASSLDRAETQYF. CDR3 in DNA: TGCGCCAGCAGCTTGGACAGGGCCGAGACCCAGTACTTC.

Only a few counts were recorded for this clonotype. V usage is TRBV6-6 and J usage is TRBJ2-1; D gene unclear. Trimming stripped 7 bases from V and 8 bases from J, with 12 bases between. Germline V gene sequence: CDR1 MNHNY, CDR2 SVGAGI (reference sequence). This CDR3 region has 12 residues. CDR3 sequence: CASTALSHEQFF. The CDR3 coding sequence is TGTGCCAGCACTGCTCTCTCACATGAGCAGTTCTTC.

The chain carries TRBV20-1 and TRBJ2-1; D may be TRBD2 (7 bases). Between the trimmed V and J ends, which lost 6 bases and 6 bases, there was a span of 18 bases. The CDR3 runs 14 residues. Germline CDR1 reads DFQATT; CDR2 reads SNEGSKA (reference sequence). CDR3 in DNA: TGCAGTGCCACCCCAACTAGGGGGGGCAATGAGCAGTTCTTC. Its translation: CSATPTRGGNEQFF.

This clonotype was counted only a few times. The chain recombines TRBV4-3 with TRBJ1-3; D ambiguous. Germline CDR1 is LGHNA and CDR2 is YSLEER. Trimming shortened V by 4 bases and J by 2 bases, and 12 bases separated the two germline ends. The CDR3 is made up of 15 amino acids. The CDR3 bases are TGCGCCAGCAGCCGAGCCGGGTCCCCTGGAAACACCATATATTTT. Amino acids: CASSRAGSPGNTIYF.

On this clonotype: At one of its ends the junction is not consistent with the germline gene, which may arise from a read error. This chain joins TRBV7-7 and TRBJ2-5; 12 bases are shared with TRBD2. The CDR3 contains 15 residues. Germline CDR1 is SSHAT and CDR2 is FNYEAQ (reference sequence). Written as DNA, the CDR3 is TGTGCTAGCAGCGAACTAGCGGGAGGACGTGAGACCCAGTACTTC. Amino acids: CASSELAGGRETQYF.

This sequence joins TRBV28 and TRBJ1-1; 10 bases line up with TRBD1. In germline, CDR1 is MDHEN, CDR2 SYDVKM. The CDR3 is made up of 14 amino acids. With 3 bases clipped from V and 6 bases from J, the junction kept 4 bases outside the gene matches. The CDR3 nucleotides are TGTGCCAGCAGTTTGTGGACAGGGGGAGCTGAAGCTTTCTTT. It yields the protein CASSLWTGGAEAFF. The full variable domain, in which reference TRBV28 and TRBJ1-1 provide the parts outside the CDR3, is DVKVTQSSRYLVKRTGEKVFLECVQDMDHENMFWYRQDPGLGLRLIYFSYDVKMKEKGDIPEGYSVSREKKERFSLILESASTNQTSMYLCASSLWTGGAEAFFGQGTRLTVV.

A few counts support this clonotype. This chain uses TRBV28 with TRBJ2-7; TRBD2 matches 13 bases. The ends lost 5 bases at V and 2 bases at J; junction bases unmatched: 3. CDR1 and CDR2 (germline): MDHEN, SYDVKM. CDR3 length: 15 residues. CDR3 sequence: CASSPGTSGTYEQYF. The CDR3 region has the DNA TGTGCCAGCAGTCCCGGGACTAGCGGGACCTACGAGCAGTACTTC.

This clonotype has more than one count but fewer than ten. This chain links TRBV29-1 with TRBJ2-5; D uncertain. The CDR3 runs 12 residues. Germline CDR1 is SQVTM and CDR2 is ANQGSEA. Between the trimmed V and J ends, which lost 8 bases and 1 base, there was a span of 11 bases. The CDR3, as DNA: TGCAGCCATGTTAGGTCCCAAGAGACCCAGTACTTC. Protein product: CSHVRSQETQYF.

The rearrangement links TRBV29-1 to TRBJ1-1; no clear D. The CDR3 covers 12 residues. Germline-derived CDR1 and CDR2 are SQVTM and ANQGSEA. The germline V and J ends were trimmed by 5 bases and 1 base, with 8 bases remaining between them. Here the CDR3 reads CSVRVANTEAFF. CDR3 bases: TGCAGCGTTCGAGTTGCGAACACTGAAGCTTTCTTT.

The chain uses TRBV6-5 and TRBJ1-1; 7 bases are a match to TRBD1. V was clipped by 7 bases and J by 4 bases; unmatched bases: 6. The CDR3 is 13 residues long. The V gene's germline CDR1 is MNHEY and CDR2 SVGAGI. DNA of the CDR3: TGTGCCAGCAATCGACAGGGCGGCACTGAAGCTTTCTTT. Protein product: CASNRQGGTEAFF.

The chain has TRBV6-5 and TRBJ2-3; D is ambiguous. The CDR3 length is 12 residues. Trimming took off 6 bases at V and 0 bases at J, with 4 bases between the two ends. CDR1 and CDR2 (germline): MNHEY, SVGAGI. In nucleotides, the CDR3 is TGTGCCAGCAGACACAGCACAGATACGCAGTATTTT. It specifies CASRHSTDTQYF.

There are a few counts of this clonotype. V gene TRBV10-3 combines with J gene TRBJ2-6; unclear D gene. The CDR3 consists of 15 residues. Trimming took 5 bases from V and 4 from J, leaving 12 bases between them. Per germline, CDR1 ENHRY and CDR2 SYGVKD. The CDR3: CAISLSLGGANVLTF. DNA for the CDR3: TGTGCCATCAGTTTATCCCTGGGGGGGGCCAACGTCCTGACTTTC.

This chain connects TRBV6-5 to TRBJ2-3, with D unclear. The V end was cut by 2 bases, the J end by 1 base, with 16 bases between. Germline V gives CDR1 MNHEY, CDR2 SVGAGI. The CDR3 is made up of 17 amino acids. The DNA for the CDR3 is TGTGCCAGCAGTTACGGCTCCGGAACCCTAGGCACAGATACGCAGTATTTT. Residues: CASSYGSGTLGTDTQYF.

The J gene is TRBJ2-7, the V gene TRBV20-1; 12 positions agree with TRBD2. The CDR3 has 15 residues. CDR1 DFQATT and CDR2 SNEGSKA come from the germline V gene (reference sequence). Unmatched junction bases numbered 3, after V lost 3 bases and J lost 0 bases. The CDR3 DNA is TGCAGTGCTAGTGCTAGCGGGAGGGCCTCCTACGAGCAGTACTTC. As protein: CSASASGRASYEQYF.

Concerning this clonotype: A much more abundant neighbour one base away suggests this may be a read error. J is TRBJ2-6 and V is TRBV24-1; D might be TRBD1 (6 bases). Germline values: CDR1 KGHDR, CDR2 SFDVKD. The CDR3 is made up of 16 amino acids. CDR3 region: CATRDSSGAGANVLTF. DNA of the CDR3: TGTGCCACCAGGGATTCCTCAGGGGCCGGGGCCAACGTCCTGACTTTC.

The rearrangement uses TRBV6-2 or TRBV6-3 and TRBJ2-1; TRBD2 agrees at 8 bases. Germline V gene data show CDR1 as MNHEY and CDR2 as SVGEGT. The V and J ends lost 5 bases and 1 base, in that order; junction bases with no gene match: 13. The CDR3 loop spans 18 amino acids. The CDR3 nucleotides read TGTGCCAGCAGTACATTAATAATAGCGGGGATATCCTACAATGAGCAGTTCTTC. Protein sequence: CASSTLIIAGISYNEQFF.

The J gene is TRBJ1-2, the V gene TRBV5-1; unclear D gene. The germline V gene encodes CDR1 SGHRS and CDR2 YFSETQ. The germline V and J ends were trimmed by 0 bases and 4 bases, with 13 bases remaining between them. The CDR3 consists of 15 residues. CDR3 sequence (DNA): TGCGCCAGCAGCTTGGACGTCGGGGATAGCTATGGCTACACCTTC. This gives the protein CASSLDVGDSYGYTF.

This clonotype was observed a handful of times. This sequence joins TRBV4-2 and TRBJ2-1; D is ambiguous. Germline CDR1 reads LGHNA; CDR2 reads YNFKEQ. The length of the CDR3 is 13 residues. V lost 1 base, J lost 6 bases, and 7 bases lay in between. CDR3 coding DNA: TGTGCCAGCAGCCAAGGACATAGCAATGAGCAGTTCTTC. Translated, it gives CASSQGHSNEQFF.

The chain employs TRBV6-2 or TRBV6-3 and TRBJ1-2; no clear D gene. Germline assignment: CDR1 MNHEY and CDR2 SVGEGT. The CDR3 totals 13 residues. Trimming pared 5 bases from V and 0 bases from J, leaving 7 bases between. CDR3 protein: CASSPIANYGYTF. In nucleotides, the CDR3 is TGTGCCAGCAGTCCAATCGCTAACTATGGCTACACCTTC.